This T cell receptor (beta chain) was sequenced in a study of graft-versus-host responses after intestinal transplantation. Study conclusions and caveats: Peak circulating GvH clone levels tracked with early post-transplant HvG declines.

Measured with immunoSEQ multiplex PCR; TCRdb has only the in-frame clones, and not every one. Among fewer than 10,000 clones, approximately 80% were seen once, and the ten largest hold around a quarter. Lymphocytes (intraepithelial and lamina propria) were released by processing the graft tissue. With respect to this clone: What it binds is not known.

This TCR was recovered from a human patient who received an intestinal transplant, so some T cells may come from the graft donor. This sample comprised ileum tissue, obtained 527 days after intestinal transplant.

This CDR3 is CASSLGTIETQYF. CDR3 nucleotide sequence: TGTGCCAGCAGCTTGGGGACTATTGAGACCCAGTACTTC. The chain uses TRBV5-5 and TRBJ2-5; possible D gene TRBD2, 6 bases. The CDR3 is 13 residues long. CDR1 and CDR2 from the germline V gene are SGHKS and YYEKEE (reference sequence). The V gene lost 0 bases and the J gene lost 5 bases, with 8 bases spanning the gap.